Below are 28 T cell receptor beta chains sequenced from a single sample in a study of control samples from healthy donors and cancer patients (dated by TCRdb to the early 2020s). The library was generated by the immunoSEQ multiplex PCR assay. The table was pulled from immuneACCESS by TCRdb, which kept in-frame rearrangements only. Such tables lose some clones; where checked, under half of the loss comes from unresolved V genes, and the rest has no known cause. Within this sample are 55,000 to 70,000 clones, with around 87% of them counted one time only. Approximately 5.9% of the sample lies in the top ten. Sequencing used PBMCs. The receptors were gathered from a man between 60 and 70 years old with colorectal cancer.

This clone was found once. The chain carries TRBV24-1 and TRBJ2-1; D is possibly TRBD1 or TRBD2 (6 bases each). The CDR3 has 16 amino acids. The V gene's germline CDR1 is KGHDR and CDR2 SFDVKD. V was cut by 3 bases and J by 2 bases, with 13 bases left in between. CDR3 nucleotide sequence: TGTGCCACCAGTGATATTGGGGGGCTAACCTACAATGAGCAGTTCTTC. Its translation is CATSDIGGLTYNEQFF.

This chain links TRBV18 with TRBJ2-1; 13 positions agree with TRBD2. Germline V gene lookup returns CDR1 KGHSH and CDR2 LQKENI. The CDR3 covers 20 residues. V was clipped by 1 base and J by 0 bases; unmatched bases: 9. CDR3 sequence reads: CASSPLTSGGASSSYNEQFF. DNA for the CDR3: TGTGCCAGCTCACCACTCACTAGCGGGGGGGCCTCAAGCTCCTACAATGAGCAGTTCTTC.

This chain connects TRBV3-1 (or the pseudogene TRBV3-2) to TRBJ2-7; D is unclear. The V gene lost 1 base and the J gene lost 2 bases, with 9 bases spanning the gap. The CDR3 contains 14 residues. Germline values: CDR1 LGHDT, CDR2 YNNKEL (reference sequence). The CDR3 coding sequence is TGTGCCAGCAGCCAAGGTGGGCCTCCCTACGAGCAGTACTTC. As protein: CASSQGGPPYEQYF.

This clone was observed once. The chain joins TRBV6-7 to TRBJ2-1; D perhaps matches TRBD2 (6 bases). TRBV6-7 is filed as an ORF, its function uncertain. The CDR3 totals 16 residues. V lost 6 bases to trimming and J lost 5 bases, with 20 bases between them. CDR3 sequence (DNA): TGTGCCAGCAGCTACACCCCGGGACTCAAGGACAATGAGCAGTTCTTC. Its protein product is CASSYTPGLKDNEQFF.

Here the CDR3 reads CASSPKGRGFSTDTQYF. CDR3 bases: TGTGCCAGCAGCCCAAAGGGACGGGGCTTTAGCACAGATACGCAGTATTTT. This rearrangement joins TRBV7-2 to TRBJ2-3, with D tentatively TRBD1 or TRBD2 (5 bases each). This CDR3 comprises 17 residues. Per the germline V gene, CDR1 is SGHTA and CDR2 is FQGNSA. Trimming left V 5 bases short and J 0 bases short, with 18 bases between.

The chain carries TRBV2 and TRBJ2-2; the D is unclear. The CDR3 spans 13 residues. Trimming removed 6 bases at V and 7 bases at J, with 12 bases between. Germline loops: CDR1 SNHLY, CDR2 FYNNEI. CDR3 DNA: TGTGCCAGCAGCCGGCAGGTGTTCGGGGAGCTGTTTTTT. Its translation: CASSRQVFGELFF.

CDR3 in DNA: TGCAGCCTTTCCGGGAGGGGGAGTAGGGGCGCTGAAGCTTTCTTT. It encodes CSLSGRGSRGAEAFF. The chain combines TRBV29-1 with TRBJ1-1; tentative D call: TRBD1 (6 bases). With 8 bases removed from V and 6 bases from J, the gap between germline ends came to 25 bases. The CDR3 extends over 15 amino acids. Germline CDR1 reads SQVTM; CDR2 reads ANQGSEA. Full variable domain (rest looked up from reference TRBV29-1 and TRBJ1-1): SAVISQKPSRDICQRGTSLTIQCQVDSQVTMMFWYRQQPGQSLTLIATANQGSEATYESGFVIDKFPISRPNLTFSTLTVSNMSPEDSSIYLCSLSGRGSRGAEAFFGQGTRLTVV.

This rearrangement joins TRBV3-1 (or the pseudogene TRBV3-2) to TRBJ1-1; 7 bases match TRBD1. With V trimmed by 4 bases and J by 6 bases, 5 bases remained unmatched. Germline CDR1 LGHDT, CDR2 YNNKEL (reference sequence). CDR3 length: 13 amino acids. As DNA, the CDR3 is TGTGCCAGCAGCCTGGGACAGTTCGCTGAAGCTTTCTTT. This codes for CASSLGQFAEAFF.

J is TRBJ2-7 and V is TRBV20-1, with TRBD2 matching over 8 bases. The V and J ends lost 3 bases and 6 bases, in that order; junction bases with no gene match: 13. The CDR3 runs to 15 residues. Germline V gene sequence: CDR1 DFQATT, CDR2 SNEGSKA (reference sequence). The CDR3: CSASPHGGAEGEQYF. DNA of the CDR3: TGCAGTGCTAGTCCCCACGGGGGGGCCGAGGGCGAGCAGTACTTC.

The V call is TRBV6-5, the J call TRBJ1-6, with D unresolved. The CDR3 extends over 15 amino acids. Trimming stripped 6 bases from V and 7 bases from J, with 16 bases between. The germline gives CDR1 MNHEY, CDR2 SVGAGI. The CDR3 reads CASRWTTGHNSPLHF. DNA of the CDR3: TGTGCCAGCAGATGGACGACGGGCCACAATTCACCCCTCCACTTT.

The CDR3 is CASSQAAGGPNGELFF. The CDR3 bases are TGCGCCAGCAGCCAAGCAGCGGGGGGGCCTAACGGGGAGCTGTTTTTT. This chain uses TRBV4-1 with TRBJ2-2; TRBD2 agrees at 10 bases. The length of the CDR3 is 16 residues. Trimming took 1 base from V and 7 from J; bases not matched to a gene: 6. CDR1 is MGHRA, CDR2 YSYEKL, per germline.

The J gene is TRBJ2-2, the V gene TRBV19; 8 bases are shared with TRBD1. V was clipped by 1 base and J by 6 bases; unmatched bases: 4. CDR3 length: 15 residues. Germline V gene data show CDR1 as LNHDA and CDR2 as SQIVND (reference sequence). CDR3 in amino acids: CASSIVDRGPGELFF. As DNA, the CDR3 is TGTGCCAGTAGTATAGTTGACAGGGGTCCCGGGGAGCTGTTTTTT.

The chain links TRBV11-1 to TRBJ2-2; the D is unclear. CDR3 length equals 12 residues. Germline V gene sequence: CDR1 SGHAT, CDR2 FQDESV (reference sequence). Trimming took off 10 bases at V and 4 bases at J, with 10 bases between the two ends. CDR3 sequence reads: CATPRTTGELFF. The CDR3 nucleotides are TGTGCCACCCCCCGTACCACCGGGGAGCTGTTTTTT.

The chain couples TRBV5-6 to TRBJ2-3, with D maybe TRBD2 (6 bases). There are 15 residues in the CDR3. V was cut by 0 bases and J by 5 bases, with 13 bases left in between. CDR1 is SGHDT and CDR2 is YYEEEE in the germline V gene. The CDR3 DNA reads TGTGCCAGCAGCTTGGTAGGAGGGCCTGAAGATACGCAGTATTTT. Its translation is CASSLVGGPEDTQYF.

V and J are TRBV4-1 and TRBJ2-3; weak D call: TRBD2 (6 bases). CDR1 and CDR2 (germline): MGHRA, YSYEKL. V gave up 1 base and J gave up 2 bases, with 13 bases separating them. This CDR3 has 16 residues. The CDR3 nucleotides are TGCGCCAGCAGCCAAGTTCCGGGACTCCCCACAGATACGCAGTATTTT. This translates into CASSQVPGLPTDTQYF.

The rearrangement links TRBV6-1 to TRBJ2-5; D possibly uses TRBD1 or TRBD2 (6 bases each). Germline values: CDR1 MNHNS, CDR2 SASEGT. The CDR3 is made up of 14 amino acids. V dropped 2 bases and J dropped 5 bases, with 12 bases sitting between them. CDR3 DNA: TGTGCCAGCAGTGAAAGGGGGGTGGGCGAGACCCAGTACTTC. Translating it yields CASSERGVGETQYF.

This rearrangement joins TRBV6-5 to TRBJ2-5; 8 nucleotides match TRBD2. V lost 6 bases to trimming and J lost 1 base; unmatched junction nucleotides: 4. CDR1 and CDR2 from the germline V gene are MNHEY and SVGAGI. CDR3 size: 14 residues. The CDR3 is CASSTTSGQETQYF. The CDR3, as DNA: TGTGCCAGCAGCACTACTAGCGGCCAAGAGACCCAGTACTTC.

This chain's CDR3 is CASSLVTGDQPQHF. The DNA for the CDR3 is TGTGCCAGCAGCCTAGTGACAGGGGATCAGCCCCAGCATTTT. The chain uses TRBV2 and TRBJ1-5, with 8 bases that match TRBD1. V shed 6 bases and J 5 bases; nucleotides not matched to a gene: 6. This CDR3 comprises 14 residues. CDR1 is SNHLY and CDR2 is FYNNEI in the germline V gene.

The rearrangement uses TRBV3-1 (or the pseudogene TRBV3-2) and TRBJ1-1; D is perhaps TRBD1 (6 bases). The CDR3 contains 13 residues. Trimming pared 5 bases from V and 3 bases from J, leaving 10 bases between. The germline V gene encodes CDR1 LGHDT and CDR2 YNNKEL (reference sequence). CDR3 residues: CASSLRGYTEAFF. For the CDR3, the DNA is TGTGCCAGCAGCTTGAGGGGGTACACTGAAGCTTTCTTT.

V gene TRBV7-2 combines with J gene TRBJ1-6, with TRBD1 matching 7 bases. The ends lost 3 bases at V and 4 bases at J; junction bases unmatched: 6. The germline CDR1 and CDR2 sequences are SGHTA and FQGNSA. The CDR3 is 16 residues long. CDR3 sequence (DNA): TGTGCCAGCAGCTTTTCTACAGGGGTTTATAATTCACCCCTCCACTTT. Its protein product is CASSFSTGVYNSPLHF.

V usage is TRBV28 and J usage is TRBJ1-1; perhaps TRBD1 as D (6 bases). The germline V gene has CDR1 MDHEN and CDR2 SYDVKM. Trimming removed 6 bases at V and 4 bases at J, with 18 bases between. The CDR3 spans 15 residues. The CDR3 protein is CASSRTTGGTTEAFF. CDR3 nucleotides: TGTGCCAGCAGCCGAACGACAGGCGGAACCACTGAAGCTTTCTTT.

This clone has only a few counts. This sequence joins TRBV5-1 and TRBJ2-3; D not resolved. CDR1 and CDR2 (germline): SGHRS, YFSETQ. The CDR3 sequence is 14 residues long. V lost 4 bases to trimming and J lost 0 bases, with 9 bases between them. CDR3 residues: CASSKKDSTDTQYF. CDR3 nucleotides: TGCGCCAGCAGCAAGAAGGACAGCACAGATACGCAGTATTTT.

The rearrangement joins TRBV9 to TRBJ2-5; either TRBD1 or TRBD2 may supply D (7 bases each). V shed 5 bases and J shed 5 bases, with 19 bases lying between them. The CDR3 covers 15 residues. Germline assignment: CDR1 SGDLS and CDR2 YYNGEE. The CDR3 DNA sequence: TGTGCCAGCAGTGGGGAGGGGGCCCGGAGGGAGACCCAGTACTTC. This translates into CASSGEGARRETQYF.

The chain links TRBV2 to TRBJ1-2; possible D gene TRBD1, 6 bases. The germline V gene encodes CDR1 SNHLY and CDR2 FYNNEI. Trimming left V 5 bases short and J 7 bases short, with 17 bases between. The CDR3 spans 14 residues. In DNA form, the CDR3 reads TGTGCCAGCAGTCGTAATACAGGGTCGTCTGGCTACACCTTC. Its protein is CASSRNTGSSGYTF.

V and J are TRBV7-9 and TRBJ2-5; D uncertain. Per the germline V gene, CDR1 is SEHNR and CDR2 is FQNEAQ (reference sequence). This CDR3 spans 18 amino acids. The V gene lost 1 base and the J gene lost 5 bases, with 23 bases spanning the gap. The CDR3 loop reads CASSLVPNSNPQLETQYF. The DNA of the CDR3 is TGTGCCAGCAGCTTAGTGCCGAACTCGAATCCTCAATTGGAGACCCAGTACTTC.

V is TRBV2 and J is TRBJ1-6; D might be TRBD1 (5 bases). Germline V gene data show CDR1 as SNHLY and CDR2 as FYNNEI. This CDR3 contains 13 residues. V dropped 6 bases and J dropped 7 bases, with 10 bases sitting between them. CDR3 sequence (DNA): TGTGCCAGCAGGGGGGGAGGGAATTCACCCCTCCACTTT. It encodes CASRGGGNSPLHF.

This chain uses TRBV5-1 with TRBJ1-1; D ambiguous. V shed 4 bases and J shed 3 bases, with 13 bases lying between them. The CDR3 has 14 residues. Germline V gene lookup returns CDR1 SGHRS and CDR2 YFSETQ. The CDR3 DNA is TGCGCCAGCAGCCCTGGCCTGGGGTACACTGAAGCTTTCTTT. Translating it yields CASSPGLGYTEAFF.

This rearrangement joins TRBV14 to TRBJ2-3; no firm D call. This CDR3 is 12 amino acids long. The ends were cut back, 4 bases at V and 2 bases at J, with 4 bases in the middle. From germline, CDR1 is SGHDN and CDR2 FVKESK. The CDR3 spells CASSPFTDTQYF. In DNA, the CDR3 is TGTGCCAGCAGCCCCTTCACAGATACGCAGTATTTT.